This paragraph reports one T cell receptor beta chain. Its antigen is not yet known. No much larger clone exists at a distance of one base, and base qualities are not known. The entry originates in a study of T cell changes during pregnancy in multiple sclerosis (dated 2019 in TCRdb). For context, the study as a whole: The study looked at changes in the T cell repertoire across pregnancy in women with multiple sclerosis.

Receptor amplification or capture employed the immunoSEQ multiplex PCR assay. Entries here come from immuneACCESS through TCRdb and include only in-frame sequences with V and J called. Some clones fail to appear in such tables; in the studies checked, an unresolved V gene covers under half of the shortfall, and the cause of the remainder is unknown. The sample table contains roughly 110,000 clones; only one count was recorded for 80% to 95% of them. Less than 2% of the sample goes to the ten largest clones. Trimming takes 0 bases from V and 2 bases from J, and the germline ends sit 8 bases apart. The CDR3 measures 14 amino acids from cysteine to phenylalanine. Just the 42-base CDR3 DNA is kept, in frame starting at base 1. CDR1 and CDR2 were assigned from the germline V gene (reference sequence) as SGHNT and YYREEE.

The specimen comprised peripheral blood, sampled after pregnancy. Here the chain combines TRBV5-4 and TRBJ1-2; the D gene cannot be resolved reliably. This receptor was taken from a female donor with multiple sclerosis, enrolled in a pregnancy study. The DNA sequence follows: TGTGCCAGCAGCTTGGAAGCGCTGAACTATGGCTACACCTTC. This encodes CASSLEALNYGYTF.